This is a list of T cell receptor beta chains from one sample in a study of tumor-infiltrating lymphocytes in localized non-small cell lung cancer. This table comes from immunoSEQ multiplex PCR, and its TCRdb copy is limited to in-frame clones, with some not included. The sample consists of about 23,000 clones, roughly 63% of them appearing once. Sequencing input: lung tumor tissue. The receptors here all came from a human donor with non-small cell lung cancer. Both conserved end residues are part of each CDR3. The order of the fields is V gene, D gene, J gene, clone size, CDR3 DNA, CDR3 protein. D genes are given only for firm matches. Size values are once, few and many counts, or a class for expanded clones, and some rows have none.

V: TRBV11-2
D: NA
J: TRBJ2-3
size: NA
DNA: TGTGCCAGCAGCTTGGGTTCTCCTAGCACAGATACGCAGTATTTT
CDR3: CASSLGSPSTDTQYF

V: TRBV30
D: NA
J: TRBJ2-7
size: NA
DNA: TGTGCCTGGTCGGCGGCGAACTACGAGCAGTACTTC
CDR3: CAWSAANYEQYF

V: TRBV28
D: TRBD1
J: TRBJ2-5
size: medium-sized
DNA: TGTGCCAGCAGTCCCTGGGGACAGCAAGAGACCCAGTACTTC
CDR3: CASSPWGQQETQYF

V: TRBV6-5
D: NA
J: TRBJ1-5
size: NA
DNA: TGTGCCAGCAGTCCTGGGGTGATAAGCAATCAGCCCCAGCATTTT
CDR3: CASSPGVISNQPQHF

V: TRBV9
D: TRBD1
J: TRBJ2-1
size: once
DNA: TGTGCCAGCAGCGTAGGGACAGGGGTTAACTCCTACAATGAGCAGTTCTTC
CDR3: CASSVGTGVNSYNEQFF

V: TRBV7-9
D: NA
J: TRBJ1-1
size: once
DNA: TGTGCCAGCAGCCCTGGGACACCCACTACGAACACTGAAGCTTTCTTT
CDR3: CASSPGTPTTNTEAFF

V: TRBV7-9
D: TRBD1
J: TRBJ2-2
size: few
DNA: TGTGCCAGCAGCGACAGGGGGGCCGCGAACACCGGGGAGCTGTTTTTT
CDR3: CASSDRGAANTGELFF

V: TRBV11-1
D: TRBD2
J: TRBJ2-2
size: NA
DNA: TGTGCCAGCAGTCCCGGACTAGCGGGAGTCGTCGACACCGGGGAGCTGTTTTTT
CDR3: CASSPGLAGVVDTGELFF

V: TRBV7-2
D: NA
J: TRBJ2-3
size: NA
DNA: TGTGCCAACCTGGAGGGGAGCACAGATACGCAGTATTTT
CDR3: CANLEGSTDTQYF

V: TRBV11-2
D: NA
J: TRBJ2-1
size: NA
DNA: TGTGCCAGCAGCTCCCAAAAAGCGGAAAAGTACAATGAGCAGTTCTTC
CDR3: CASSSQKAEKYNEQFF

V: TRBV5-1
D: NA
J: TRBJ1-1
size: NA
DNA: TGCGCCAGCAGCCCAGGGACGGAAGCTTTCTTT
CDR3: CASSPGTEAFF

V: TRBV2
D: NA
J: TRBJ1-2
size: NA
DNA: TGTGCCAGCATGGCACAGGCCCGAGCTAACTATGGCTACACCTTC
CDR3: CASMAQARANYGYTF

V: TRBV7-2
D: TRBD1
J: TRBJ1-1
size: NA
DNA: TGTGCCAGCAGCCCCCGGACAGGGATGAACACTGAAGCTTTCTTT
CDR3: CASSPRTGMNTEAFF

V: TRBV7-9
D: TRBD1
J: TRBJ1-4
size: NA
DNA: TGTGCCAGCAGCTCGTTAGGACAGGGCTCGACTAATGAAAAACTGTTTTTT
CDR3: CASSSLGQGSTNEKLFF

V: TRBV19
D: TRBD2
J: TRBJ2-1
size: NA
DNA: TGTGCCAGTAGTCGAAGACTAGCGGGAGGGCTGGAGTACAATGAGCAGTTCTTC
CDR3: CASSRRLAGGLEYNEQFF

V: TRBV2
D: TRBD2
J: TRBJ2-7
size: NA
DNA: TGTGCCAGCATGAAGGAGACTAGCTCCAACGAGCAGTACTTC
CDR3: CASMKETSSNEQYF

V: TRBV13
D: TRBD1
J: TRBJ2-7
size: NA
DNA: TGTGCCAGCAGCTTAATGGGACAGGGGGCCTACGAGCAGTACTTC
CDR3: CASSLMGQGAYEQYF

V: TRBV7-8
D: TRBD2
J: TRBJ2-7
size: NA
DNA: TGTGCCAGCAGCTCTCGGAGACTAGCGCCATCCTACGAGCAGTACTTC
CDR3: CASSSRRLAPSYEQYF

V: TRBV5-1
D: TRBD2
J: TRBJ2-3
size: NA
DNA: TGCGCCAGCAGCTTGTCAGCGGGAATCGCAGATACGCAGTATTTT
CDR3: CASSLSAGIADTQYF

V: TRBV19
D: TRBD2
J: TRBJ2-5
size: NA
DNA: TGTGCCAGTAGACAGTCAGGACTAGCGGAGCAATCAGAGACCCAGTACTTC
CDR3: CASRQSGLAEQSETQYF

V: TRBV10-3
D: NA
J: TRBJ1-2
size: NA
DNA: TGTGCCATCAGTGAGGCGGGAAACTATGGCTACACCTTC
CDR3: CAISEAGNYGYTF

V: TRBV14
D: NA
J: TRBJ1-1
size: NA
DNA: TGTGCCAGCAGCCGAAACACTGAAGCTTTCTTT
CDR3: CASSRNTEAFF

V: TRBV5-1
D: TRBD1
J: TRBJ2-3
size: NA
DNA: TGCGCCAGTGCTGTGAGGGGGCTCGTTGGAGATACGCAGTATTTT
CDR3: CASAVRGLVGDTQYF

V: TRBV30
D: NA
J: TRBJ2-7
size: NA
DNA: TGTGCCTGGAGTTTTACTGCCTACGAGCAGTACTTC
CDR3: CAWSFTAYEQYF

V: TRBV4-1
D: TRBD2
J: TRBJ2-1
size: NA
DNA: TGCGCCAGCAGCCAAGACTTGACTAGCGGATATTACAATGAGCAGTTCTTC
CDR3: CASSQDLTSGYYNEQFF

V: TRBV9
D: NA
J: TRBJ2-2
size: NA
DNA: TGTGCCAGCAGCGTACCACCGAACACCGGGGAGCTGTTTTTT
CDR3: CASSVPPNTGELFF

V: TRBV9
D: NA
J: TRBJ1-1
size: NA
DNA: TGTGCCAGCAGCGCGGGGACGGTCATGAACACTGAAGCTTTCTTT
CDR3: CASSAGTVMNTEAFF

V: TRBV29-1
D: TRBD1
J: TRBJ1-4
size: NA
DNA: TGCAGCGTCGGGGGACAGCCTAATGAAAAACTGTTTTTT
CDR3: CSVGGQPNEKLFF

V: TRBV6-6
D: TRBD1
J: TRBJ2-5
size: NA
DNA: TGTGCCAGCAGTTACCCTGGGGACAGGAGCCTGGCGCAGTACTTC
CDR3: CASSYPGDRSLAQYF

V: TRBV7-9
D: TRBD2
J: TRBJ2-2
size: NA
DNA: TGTGCCAGCAGCTCCCAAGATAGCGGGAGGCACGGGGAGCTGTTTTTT
CDR3: CASSSQDSGRHGELFF

V: TRBV4-3
D: NA
J: TRBJ2-2
size: NA
DNA: TGCGCCAGCAGCCAAGACAGGGTCACCAACACCGGGGAGCTGTTTTTT
CDR3: CASSQDRVTNTGELFF

V: TRBV5-4
D: NA
J: TRBJ2-3
size: NA
DNA: TGTGCCAGCTGGGACTTCAACACAGATACGCAGTATTTT
CDR3: CASWDFNTDTQYF

V: TRBV4-2
D: TRBD2
J: TRBJ2-7
size: many
DNA: TGTGCCAGCAGCCCCGGGACTAGCATCGACGAGCAGTACTTC
CDR3: CASSPGTSIDEQYF

V: TRBV5-5
D: TRBD1
J: TRBJ2-7
size: NA
DNA: TGTGCCAGCAGCCAGGCCCCGGGACAGGGTTTGTACGAGCAGTACTTC
CDR3: CASSQAPGQGLYEQYF

V: TRBV18
D: NA
J: TRBJ1-5
size: NA
DNA: TGTGCCAGCTCACCGGGGACACATAGCAATCAGCCCCAGCATTTT
CDR3: CASSPGTHSNQPQHF

V: TRBV10-3
D: NA
J: TRBJ1-1
size: NA
DNA: TGTGCCATCAGTGAAGTGGACAGACCGAACACTGAAGCTTTCTTT
CDR3: CAISEVDRPNTEAFF

V: TRBV20-1
D: NA
J: TRBJ2-7
size: NA
DNA: TGCAGTGCTTTGGACAGAGCCGAGCAGTACTTC
CDR3: CSALDRAEQYF

V: TRBV7-8
D: TRBD2
J: TRBJ2-1
size: NA
DNA: TGTGCCAGCAGCTCGTCCGGGACTAGCGGCCTCAGGGAGCAGTTCTTC
CDR3: CASSSSGTSGLREQFF

V: TRBV18
D: TRBD1
J: TRBJ2-4
size: NA
DNA: TGTGCCAGCTCACCAGGGACAGGGGGTAGAGACATTCAGTACTTC
CDR3: CASSPGTGGRDIQYF

V: TRBV29-1
D: NA
J: TRBJ1-5
size: NA
DNA: TGCAGCGTTGAAGAACGGGGGGGAGCCCAGCATTTT
CDR3: CSVEERGGAQHF

V: TRBV7-9
D: TRBD1
J: TRBJ1-3
size: medium-sized
DNA: TGTGCCAGCAGACCGGACAGGCTAATCACCTCTGGAAACACCATATATTTT
CDR3: CASRPDRLITSGNTIYF

V: TRBV30
D: NA
J: TRBJ2-5
size: NA
DNA: TGTGCCTGGAGTGGGTCAAAAGAGACCCAGTACTTC
CDR3: CAWSGSKETQYF

V: TRBV7-2
D: NA
J: TRBJ1-2
size: once
DNA: TGTGCCAGCAGCTCGGCGAACGGATATGGCTACACCTTC
CDR3: CASSSANGYGYTF

V: TRBV18
D: NA
J: TRBJ1-1
size: few
DNA: TGTGCCAGCTCACCCTCCACACCAGGGGCTGAAGCTTTCTTT
CDR3: CASSPSTPGAEAFF

V: TRBV19
D: NA
J: TRBJ1-1
size: NA
DNA: TGTGCCAGTAGTACAAGCGAGACCATAAAGCCTGAAGCTTTCTTT
CDR3: CASSTSETIKPEAFF

V: TRBV7-3
D: NA
J: TRBJ1-1
size: few
DNA: TGTGCCAGCAGTCGGGAGTCAAACACTGAAGCTTTCTTT
CDR3: CASSRESNTEAFF

V: TRBV7-9
D: TRBD1
J: TRBJ2-5
size: NA
DNA: TGTGCCAGCAGCTTAGCCCAGACAGGGGGCTGGGAGACCCAGTACTTC
CDR3: CASSLAQTGGWETQYF

V: TRBV7-2
D: NA
J: TRBJ1-5
size: few
DNA: TGTGCCAGCAGCCCCCGGGGGGGCAATCGGAATCAGCCCCAGCATTTT
CDR3: CASSPRGGNRNQPQHF

V: TRBV6-5
D: NA
J: TRBJ1-2
size: NA
DNA: TGTGCCAGCAGGACACAACAGGGATTCGGAAATGGCTACACCTTC
CDR3: CASRTQQGFGNGYTF